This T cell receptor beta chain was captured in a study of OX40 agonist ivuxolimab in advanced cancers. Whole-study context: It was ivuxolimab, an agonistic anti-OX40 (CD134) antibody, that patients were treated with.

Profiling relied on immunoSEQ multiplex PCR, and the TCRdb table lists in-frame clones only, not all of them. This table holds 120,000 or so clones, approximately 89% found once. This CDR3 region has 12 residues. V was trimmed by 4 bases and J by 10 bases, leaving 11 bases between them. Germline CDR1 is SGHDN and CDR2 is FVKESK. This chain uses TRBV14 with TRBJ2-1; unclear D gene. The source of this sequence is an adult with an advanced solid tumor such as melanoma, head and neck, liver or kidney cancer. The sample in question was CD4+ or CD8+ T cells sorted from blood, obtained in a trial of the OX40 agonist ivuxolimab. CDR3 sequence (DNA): TGTGCCAGCAGCCCCTCAGTTGGCGAGCAGTTCTTC. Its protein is CASSPSVGEQFF.